Presented here are 10 T cell receptor beta chains from one specimen sequenced in a study of control samples from healthy donors and cancer patients. Clones were sequenced by immunoSEQ multiplex PCR, and TCRdb holds only the in-frame ones, with some missing. The sample comprises about 180,000 clones, 85% to 95% of which are singletons, and just over 1.4% rests with the top ten. Sequenced input: blood. These receptors were collected from a man aged 25-45 years in good health.

The CDR3 loop is CASSLSGGGNQPQHF. The DNA for the CDR3 is TGTGCCAGTAGTCTCTCGGGGGGGGGCAATCAGCCCCAGCATTTT. The genes are TRBV19 and TRBJ1-5, with TRBD1 as a possible D gene (5 bases). V lost 5 bases and J 2 bases, leaving 13 bases between the germline ends. Germline lookup yields CDR1 LNHDA and CDR2 SQIVND (reference sequence). The CDR3 contains 15 residues.

This chain joins TRBV28 and TRBJ1-6; D remains ambiguous. CDR1 is MDHEN and CDR2 is SYDVKM in the germline V gene. The CDR3 totals 15 residues. Trimming pared 6 bases from V and 6 bases from J, leaving 15 bases between. CDR3 residues: CASRPGRGPNSPLHF. The DNA for the CDR3 is TGTGCCAGCAGGCCAGGACGCGGGCCTAATTCACCCCTCCACTTT.

This clone was seen a single time. This CDR3 is CASSPGGQQQYF. CDR3 DNA sequence: TGTGCCAGCAGTCCTGGAGGCCAGCAGCAGTACTTC. The chain is built from TRBV12-3 or TRBV12-4 and TRBJ2-7; D may be TRBD2 (5 bases). The CDR3 consists of 12 residues. Deletions cut 5 bases from V and 8 bases from J, with 13 bases between.

The V gene is TRBV5-4, the J gene TRBJ2-3; 13 nucleotides line up with TRBD2. This CDR3 is 16 amino acids long. The V segment lost 4 bases and the J segment 2 bases; nucleotides outside the gene matches: 4. Germline CDR1 is SGHNT and CDR2 is YYREEE (reference sequence). This chain's CDR3 is CASSPGLAGYTDTQYF. CDR3 in DNA: TGTGCCAGCAGCCCGGGACTAGCGGGGTACACAGATACGCAGTATTTT.

The J gene is TRBJ2-5, the V gene TRBV30; possibly TRBD1 or TRBD2 for D (6 bases each). V lost 0 bases and J 5 bases, leaving 16 bases between the germline ends. The CDR3 length is 15 residues. Germline CDR1 and CDR2: GTSNPN and SVGIG (reference sequence). CDR3 in DNA: TGTGCCTGGAGTGTAGGAGGGGGTTCATTGGAGACCCAGTACTTC. It translates to CAWSVGGGSLETQYF. Together with reference TRBV30 and TRBJ2-5, the CDR3 gives the full variable domain: SQTIHQWPATLVQPVGSPLSLECTVEGTSNPNLYWYRQAAGRGLQLLFYSVGIGQISSEVPQNLSASRPQDRQFILSSKKLLLSDSGFYLCAWSVGGGSLETQYFGPGTRLLVL.

The V and J genes are TRBV6-5 and TRBJ2-5; D is possibly TRBD1 or TRBD2 (6 bases each). CDR1 and CDR2 (germline): MNHEY, SVGAGI. This CDR3 spans 15 amino acids. Trimming stripped 5 bases from V and 6 bases from J, with 19 bases between. The CDR3 region is CASSPEGGPVKTQYF. CDR3 in DNA: TGTGCCAGCAGTCCCGAAGGGGGGCCTGTAAAGACCCAGTACTTC.

This rearrangement joins TRBV7-2 to TRBJ2-4; 9 nucleotides line up with TRBD2. Trimming at V came to 1 base and at J to 0 bases, leaving 7 bases not matched to a gene. Germline CDR1 and CDR2: SGHTA and FQGNSA. The CDR3 covers 18 residues. This chain's CDR3 is CASSLVGTSLLAKNIQYF. CDR3 nucleotide sequence: TGTGCCAGCAGCTTAGTGGGGACTAGCCTACTAGCCAAAAACATTCAGTACTTC.

This sequence joins TRBV7-9 and TRBJ2-5; 7 bases are shared with TRBD1. From germline, CDR1 is SEHNR and CDR2 FQNEAQ (reference sequence). The CDR3 is made up of 16 amino acids. The V and J ends lost 5 bases and 2 bases, in that order; junction bases with no gene match: 11. For the CDR3, the DNA is TGTGCCAGCAGCCCGACCCGGACAGGACCTCAAGAGACCCAGTACTTC. Its protein is CASSPTRTGPQETQYF.

The CDR3 coding sequence is TGTGCCAGCAGCCAGAACAGGCAAAGCTCCTACAATGAGCAGTTCTTC. It is translated as CASSQNRQSSYNEQFF. The chain recombines TRBV4-2 with TRBJ2-1, with D maybe TRBD1 (5 bases). Trimming shortened V by 3 bases and J by 0 bases, and 12 bases separated the two germline ends. Germline V gene sequence: CDR1 LGHNA, CDR2 YNFKEQ. The CDR3 consists of 16 residues.

The chain links TRBV5-5 to TRBJ1-2, with unresolved D. The CDR3 has 13 residues. The germline gives CDR1 SGHKS, CDR2 YYEKEE (reference sequence). The V gene lost 0 bases and the J gene lost 2 bases, with 5 bases spanning the gap. The CDR3 region is CASSLEENYGYTF. Here the CDR3 DNA reads TGTGCCAGCAGCTTGGAGGAGAACTATGGCTACACCTTC.